What follows is one T cell receptor beta chain and its context. No antigen is known for it. Germline V gene data show CDR1 as MNHEY and CDR2 as SMNVEV (reference sequence). The V gene end was trimmed by 6 bases and the J gene end by 0 bases; junction bases not matched to a gene: 7. The CDR3 contains 16 residues. In the naive CD8 group, cells lacked CD45RO and were positively selected for CCR7, so terminally differentiated effector memory CD45RA+ cells were left out. These data are taken from a study of shared clonotypes between healthy human individuals. Study-level information: CD4 naive cells filled three plates per donor, CD4 memory three, CD8 naive two and CD8 memory one. Study-level findings and limits: When compared with the clonotypes that were shared by all four sorted-subset donors, the non-shared clonotypes turned out to have lower generation probabilities.

TCRdb's copy holds only in-frame clones and misses some; the assay was immunoSEQ multiplex PCR. The sample records 750,000 to 1,000,000 clones, around 92% being singletons. Sample: naive CD8+ T cells sorted from blood. This chain connects TRBV27 to TRBJ2-2, with 7 bases that match TRBD1. This TCR was recovered from a man aged 25 to 40 in good health. The CDR3 DNA reads TGTGCCAGCAGACCCCGGGACAGACCGAACACCGGGGAGCTGTTTTTT. Its protein product is CASRPRDRPNTGELFF.